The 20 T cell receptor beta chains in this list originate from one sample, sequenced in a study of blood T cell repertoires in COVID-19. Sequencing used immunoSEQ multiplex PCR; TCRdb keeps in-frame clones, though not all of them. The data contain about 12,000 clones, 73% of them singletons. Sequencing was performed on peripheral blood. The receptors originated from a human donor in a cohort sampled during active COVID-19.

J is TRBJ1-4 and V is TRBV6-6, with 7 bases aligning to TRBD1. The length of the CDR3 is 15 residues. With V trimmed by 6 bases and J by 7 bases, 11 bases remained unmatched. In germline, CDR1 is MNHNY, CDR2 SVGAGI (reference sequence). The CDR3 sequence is CASRPDRVLGEKLFF. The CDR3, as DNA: TGTGCCAGCAGGCCAGACAGGGTCTTGGGTGAAAAACTGTTTTTT.

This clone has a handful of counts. CDR3 sequence: CASRHPSSYNEQFF. DNA of the CDR3: TGTGCCAGCAGACACCCTAGCTCCTACAATGAGCAGTTCTTC. The chain employs TRBV27 and TRBJ2-1; D unclear. This CDR3 has 14 residues. Germline V lookup: CDR1 MNHEY, CDR2 SMNVEV (reference sequence). Trimming pared 6 bases from V and 0 bases from J, leaving 9 bases between.

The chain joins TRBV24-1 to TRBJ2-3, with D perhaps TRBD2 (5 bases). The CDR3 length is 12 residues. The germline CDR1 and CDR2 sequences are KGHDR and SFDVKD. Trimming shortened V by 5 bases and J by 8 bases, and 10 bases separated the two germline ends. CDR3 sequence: CATSAPRGTQYF. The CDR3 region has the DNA TGTGCCACCAGTGCCCCCCGGGGTACGCAGTATTTT.

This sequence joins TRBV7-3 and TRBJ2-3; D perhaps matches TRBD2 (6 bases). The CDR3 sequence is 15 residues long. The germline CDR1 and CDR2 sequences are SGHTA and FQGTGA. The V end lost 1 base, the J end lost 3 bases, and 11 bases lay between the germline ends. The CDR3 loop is CASSLKAGPTDTQYF. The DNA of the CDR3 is TGTGCCAGCAGCTTAAAGGCGGGACCAACAGATACGCAGTATTTT.

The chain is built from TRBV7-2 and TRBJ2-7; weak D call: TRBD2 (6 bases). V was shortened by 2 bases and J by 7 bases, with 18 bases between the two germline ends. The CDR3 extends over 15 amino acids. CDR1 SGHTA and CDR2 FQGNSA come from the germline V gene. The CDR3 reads CASSLREAGWREQYF. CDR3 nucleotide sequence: TGTGCCAGCAGCTTAAGGGAGGCCGGGTGGAGGGAGCAGTACTTC. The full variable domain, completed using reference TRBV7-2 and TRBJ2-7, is GAGVSQSPSNKVTEKGKDVELRCDPISGHTALYWYRQSLGQGLEFLIYFQGNSAPDKSGLPSDRFSAERTGGSVSTLTIQRTQQEDSAVYLCASSLREAGWREQYFGPGTRLTVT.

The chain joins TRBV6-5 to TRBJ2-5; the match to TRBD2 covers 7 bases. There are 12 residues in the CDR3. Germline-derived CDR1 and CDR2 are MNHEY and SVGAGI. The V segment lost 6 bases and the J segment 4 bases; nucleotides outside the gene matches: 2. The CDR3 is CASRGGRETQYF. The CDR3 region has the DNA TGTGCCAGCAGGGGGGGGAGAGAGACCCAGTACTTC.

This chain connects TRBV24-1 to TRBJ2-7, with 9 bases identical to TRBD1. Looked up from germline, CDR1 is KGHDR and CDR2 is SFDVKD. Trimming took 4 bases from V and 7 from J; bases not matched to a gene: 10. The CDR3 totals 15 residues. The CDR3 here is CATSDPGTGFGEQYF. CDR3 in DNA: TGTGCCACCAGTGACCCCGGGACAGGGTTTGGGGAGCAGTACTTC.

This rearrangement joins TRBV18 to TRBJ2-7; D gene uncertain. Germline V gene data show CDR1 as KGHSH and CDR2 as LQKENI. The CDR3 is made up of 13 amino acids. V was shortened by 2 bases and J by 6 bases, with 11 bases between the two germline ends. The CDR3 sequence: CASSPGTDLEQYF. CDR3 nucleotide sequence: TGTGCCAGCTCACCAGGAACAGACCTCGAGCAGTACTTC.

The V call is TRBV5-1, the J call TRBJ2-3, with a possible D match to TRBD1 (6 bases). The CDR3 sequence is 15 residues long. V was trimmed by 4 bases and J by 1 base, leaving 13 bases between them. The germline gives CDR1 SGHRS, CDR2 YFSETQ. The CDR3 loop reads CASSNRAVGTDTQYF. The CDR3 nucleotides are TGCGCCAGCAGCAACAGGGCGGTTGGCACAGATACGCAGTATTTT.

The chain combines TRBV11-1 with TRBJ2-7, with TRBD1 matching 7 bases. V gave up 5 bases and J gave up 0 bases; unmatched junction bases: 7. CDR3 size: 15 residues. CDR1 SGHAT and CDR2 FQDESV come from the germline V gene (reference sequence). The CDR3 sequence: CASSAHRGVSYEQYF. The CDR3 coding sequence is TGTGCCAGCAGCGCCCACAGGGGCGTCTCCTACGAGCAGTACTTC.

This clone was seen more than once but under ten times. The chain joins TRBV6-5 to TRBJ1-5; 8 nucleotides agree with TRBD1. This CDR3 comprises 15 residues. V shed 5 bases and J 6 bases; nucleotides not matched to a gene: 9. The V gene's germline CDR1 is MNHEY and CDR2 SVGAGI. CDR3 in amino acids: CASSTQGGKIQPQHF. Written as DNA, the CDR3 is TGTGCCAGCAGTACACAGGGGGGTAAGATTCAGCCCCAGCATTTT.

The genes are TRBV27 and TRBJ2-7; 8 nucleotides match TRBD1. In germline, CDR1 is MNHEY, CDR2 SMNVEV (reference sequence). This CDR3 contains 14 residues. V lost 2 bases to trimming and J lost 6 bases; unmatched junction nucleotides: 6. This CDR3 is CASSLRQGAPEQYF. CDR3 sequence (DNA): TGTGCCAGCAGTTTAAGGCAGGGGGCGCCCGAGCAGTACTTC.

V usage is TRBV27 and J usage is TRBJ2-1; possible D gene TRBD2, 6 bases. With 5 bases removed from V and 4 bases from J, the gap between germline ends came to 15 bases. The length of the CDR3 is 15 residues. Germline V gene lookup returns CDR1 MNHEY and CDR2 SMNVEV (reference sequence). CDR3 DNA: TGTGCCAGCAGTCTGGGAGGAGAACTGTACAATGAGCAGTTCTTC. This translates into CASSLGGELYNEQFF.

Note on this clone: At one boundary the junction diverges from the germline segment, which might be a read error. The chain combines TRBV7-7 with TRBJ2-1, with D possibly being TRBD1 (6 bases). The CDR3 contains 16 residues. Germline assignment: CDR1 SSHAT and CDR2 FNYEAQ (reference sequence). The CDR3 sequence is CASSLDRDKPYNEQFF. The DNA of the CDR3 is TGTGCTAGCAGCTTGGACCGGGACAAGCCCTACAATGAGCAGTTCTTC.

The CDR3 protein is CASRPGPGDTQYF. The CDR3 DNA follows: TGTGCCAGCAGGCCCGGGCCGGGGGATACGCAGTATTTT. The chain uses TRBV6-5 and TRBJ2-3; TRBD2 is a possible D gene (5 bases). V was trimmed by 6 bases and J by 6 bases, leaving 13 bases between them. The germline V gene has CDR1 MNHEY and CDR2 SVGAGI. This CDR3 has 13 residues.

CDR3 nucleotide sequence: TGCGCCAGCAGCTTAACGGGAGCGGGGAACACCGGGGAGCTGTTTTTT. Amino acids: CASSLTGAGNTGELFF. This chain connects TRBV5-1 to TRBJ2-2; D may be TRBD2 (6 bases). Trimming removed 2 bases from V and 1 base from J, with 12 bases in between. Looked up from germline, CDR1 is SGHRS and CDR2 is YFSETQ. CDR3 length equals 16 residues.

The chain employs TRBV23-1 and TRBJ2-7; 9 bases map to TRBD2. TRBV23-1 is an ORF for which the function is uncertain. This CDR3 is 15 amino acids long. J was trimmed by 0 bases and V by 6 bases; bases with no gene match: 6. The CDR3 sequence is CASRRVTSGSYEQYF. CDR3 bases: TGCGCCAGCAGGAGGGTGACTAGCGGCTCCTACGAGCAGTACTTC.

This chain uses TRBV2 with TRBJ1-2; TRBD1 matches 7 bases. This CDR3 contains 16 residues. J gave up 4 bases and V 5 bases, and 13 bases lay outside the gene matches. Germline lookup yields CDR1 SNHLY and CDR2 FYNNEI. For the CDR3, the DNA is TGTGCCAGCAGTCCACCCAGCGTGACAGGGTCCTATGGCTACACCTTC. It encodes CASSPPSVTGSYGYTF.

CDR3 protein: CASTQGLARDTQYF. In nucleotides, the CDR3 is TGTGCCAGCACCCAGGGACTAGCGAGAGATACGCAGTATTTT. V is TRBV27 and J is TRBJ2-3; 10 bases map to TRBD2. With V trimmed by 7 bases and J by 5 bases, 6 bases remained unmatched. CDR3 length equals 14 residues. Germline values: CDR1 MNHEY, CDR2 SMNVEV (reference sequence).

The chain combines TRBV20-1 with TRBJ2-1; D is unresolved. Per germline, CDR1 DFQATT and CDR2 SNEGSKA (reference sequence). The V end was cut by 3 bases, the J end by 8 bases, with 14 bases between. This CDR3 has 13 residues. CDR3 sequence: CSASRPTYHEQFF. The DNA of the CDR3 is TGCAGTGCTAGTCGCCCGACTTATCATGAGCAGTTCTTC.